This T cell receptor beta chain was retrieved from a study of T-cell memory formation after mild COVID-19. As for the study in general: TCR clusters were largely donor specific. Study-wide findings and caveats: That cross-reactive memory joined was suggested by some responding clones appearing in pre-infection memory. Clones contracting across day 15 to 85 had a balanced CD4/CD8 profile; later expanding clones leaned CD4+.

The germline CDR1 and CDR2 sequences are MNHEY and SVGAGI. The CDR3 extends over 10 amino acids. V was clipped by 6 bases and J by 8 bases, with 7 bases between them. As to this clonotype: No antigen is known for it.

Via MiXCR, TCRdb re-called the 5' RACE reads, giving one row per CDR3 protein. The data contain roughly 250,000 distinct CDR3 sequences, roughly 15% of them singletons. The chain uses TRBV6-5 and TRBJ1-2; D perhaps matches TRBD1 (5 bases). Sequencing was carried out using PBMCs or a T cell subset sorted from them (not recorded which). The TCR sequence derives from a man younger than 35 who had mild COVID-19 (a few samples of this study predate the infection). Cell type and time point are not known. The CDR3 protein is CASRGLGYTF. As DNA, the CDR3 is TGTGCCAGCAGGGGGCTCGGCTACACCTTC.